This is a list of T cell receptor beta chains from one sample in a study of cytomegalovirus exposure and HLA in healthy donors. The assay was immunoSEQ multiplex PCR, and TCRdb's table has in-frame clones only and misses some. The table records about 150,000 clones, roughly 68% of them present only once. Material: PBMCs. These receptors were taken from a man aged 25 to 40 in good health and CMV-seropositive. The CDR3 runs from the conserved cysteine through the conserved F or W. D genes are given only for firm matches. Expanded clones get a size class; other rows say once, few or many, or leave the size out.

size: NA
J: TRBJ1-5
D: NA
V: TRBV30
DNA: TGTGCCTGGAGTGTACAGGCGGGGCCCGGTCAGCCCCAGCATTTT
CDR3: CAWSVQAGPGQPQHF

size: few
J: TRBJ1-6
D: TRBD1
V: TRBV5-4
DNA: TGTGCCAGCAGCCGGGACAGGCATAATTCACCCCTCCACTTT
CDR3: CASSRDRHNSPLHF

size: NA
J: TRBJ1-4
D: NA
V: TRBV30
DNA: TGTGCCTGGAGCCGACCCAACGGGGAAAAACTGTTTTTT
CDR3: CAWSRPNGEKLFF

size: NA
J: TRBJ2-4
D: TRBD2
V: TRBV5-4
DNA: TGTGCCAGCAGCGGGGGGACTAGCGGGTTTAACATTCAGTACTTC
CDR3: CASSGGTSGFNIQYF

size: NA
J: TRBJ2-7
D: NA
V: TRBV30
DNA: TGTGCCTGGCTTTCTGGGGGCAGCTACGAGCAGTACTTC
CDR3: CAWLSGGSYEQYF

size: NA
J: TRBJ2-5
D: NA
V: TRBV5-1
DNA: TGCGCCAGCAGCTTGGAATTCAGGGTTCAAGAGACCCAGTACTTC
CDR3: CASSLEFRVQETQYF

size: few
J: TRBJ2-1
D: NA
V: TRBV10-3
DNA: TGTGCCATCAGTGAGCCCCTGTATGAGCAGTTCTTC
CDR3: CAISEPLYEQFF

size: NA
J: TRBJ2-7
D: TRBD2
V: TRBV7-8
DNA: TGTGCCAGCAGCTTGGAAGGACTAGCTAGGAACGAGCAGTACTTC
CDR3: CASSLEGLARNEQYF

size: few
J: TRBJ1-5
D: NA
V: TRBV6-6
DNA: TGTGCCAGCAGTCGAGAGGGCAGGGGTGACAATCAGCCCCAGCATTTT
CDR3: CASSREGRGDNQPQHF

size: few
J: TRBJ2-3
D: NA
V: TRBV4-2
DNA: TGTGCCAGCAACGACAGGTGGAGCACAGATACGCAGTATTTT
CDR3: CASNDRWSTDTQYF

size: NA
J: TRBJ2-1
D: TRBD2
V: TRBV9
DNA: TGTGCCAGCAGCGAAAGACTAGCGGGAGGGGGGTACAATGAGCAGTTCTTC
CDR3: CASSERLAGGGYNEQFF

size: NA
J: TRBJ1-5
D: NA
V: TRBV28
DNA: TGTGCCAGCAGCTCCTTGGGGGGGCTAAATCAGCCCCAGCATTTT
CDR3: CASSSLGGLNQPQHF

size: NA
J: TRBJ2-1
D: TRBD1
V: TRBV5-1
DNA: TGCGCCAGCAGCTTACGACAGGGATACGAGCAGTTCTTC
CDR3: CASSLRQGYEQFF

size: NA
J: TRBJ2-1
D: TRBD2
V: TRBV30
DNA: TGTGCCTGGAGTATCGGACTAGCGGGAGGTGAGCAGTTCTTC
CDR3: CAWSIGLAGGEQFF

size: NA
J: TRBJ2-3
D: TRBD2
V: TRBV7-8
DNA: TGTGCCAGCAGCTTAGCAGGAATCCTAGCGGGAGGGGGTCATACGCAGTATTTT
CDR3: CASSLAGILAGGGHTQYF

size: NA
J: TRBJ1-1
D: NA
V: TRBV5-1
DNA: TGCGCCAGCAGCTGGAGTGGGGGGGAGAACACTGAAGCTTTCTTT
CDR3: CASSWSGGENTEAFF

size: NA
J: TRBJ2-7
D: NA
V: TRBV19
DNA: TGTGCCAGTAGTATCTTGGGAGGCGGCGTCCACGAGCAGTACTTC
CDR3: CASSILGGGVHEQYF